A selection of T cell receptor beta chains follows, all from one sample in a study of cytomegalovirus exposure and HLA in healthy donors. Some clones are missing from TCRdb's copy, which holds only in-frame ones; the method was immunoSEQ multiplex PCR. The sample table sets out approximately 180,000 clones. Sequencing was carried out using PBMCs. Every receptor here comes from a man aged 25-40 years in good health and CMV-seronegative. Each CDR3 is given with its conserved first and last residue. D genes are given only for firm matches.

TRBJ2-7 TRBD2 TRBV15 TGTGCCACCAGCAGAGATCTAGCGGGAGGGCAGTTGCAGTACTTC CATSRDLAGGQLQYF
TRBJ2-5 TRBD2 TRBV9 TGTGCCAGCAGCTTTGGACTAGCGGGAGCTCGAGAGACCCAGTACTTC CASSFGLAGARETQYF
TRBJ1-2 TRBD1 TRBV6-1 TGTGCCAGCAGTGAATCGGGGACAGGGGGGAACTATGGCTACACCTTC CASSESGTGGNYGYTF
TRBJ2-5 TRBD2 TRBV27 TGTGCCAGCAGTTGGACTAGTCCTTGGGAGACCCAGTACTTC CASSWTSPWETQYF
TRBJ2-7 TRBD2 TRBV4-2 TGTGCCAGCAGCCAAGATCAGCGGGGGACCTACGAGCAGTACTTC CASSQDQRGTYEQYF
TRBJ1-1 - TRBV28 TGTGCCAGCAGTTTAAGGGGTATGAACACTGAAGCTTTCTTT CASSLRGMNTEAFF
TRBJ2-7 TRBD2 TRBV4-2 TGTGCCAGCAGCCACGTAGCGGGACCTTCGGAATCCTACGAGCAGTACTTC CASSHVAGPSESYEQYF
TRBJ2-7 TRBD1 TRBV7-2 TGTGCCAGCAGCAATAGGCCGGGACAGGGATCCTACGAGCAGTACTTC CASSNRPGQGSYEQYF
TRBJ1-6 - TRBV30 TGTGCCTGGAGTGTACGAGGGGGGGATTCACCCCTCCACTTT CAWSVRGGDSPLHF
TRBJ2-1 TRBD2 TRBV19 TGTGCCAGTAGTATAGTAAAAGGAGCGGGGGGGTACAATGAGCAGTTCTTC CASSIVKGAGGYNEQFF
TRBJ2-6 - TRBV11-3 TGTGCCAGCAGCTACTACAACTCTGGGGCCAACGTCCTGACTTTC CASSYYNSGANVLTF
TRBJ2-3 TRBD1 TRBV30 TGTGCCTCCCGACCTTCACCGGGACAGGGGTTTACAGATACGCAGTATTTT CASRPSPGQGFTDTQYF
TRBJ2-3 TRBD2 TRBV5-1 TGCGCCAGCAGTCAAACTAGCGGGTTCACGCAGTATTTT CASSQTSGFTQYF
TRBJ2-7 - TRBV30 TGTGCCTGGAGTGATAAGGACAGTACCTACGAGCAGTACTTC CAWSDKDSTYEQYF
TRBJ2-3 - TRBV5-1 TGCGCCAGCAGCTTCCAGGAACCTAGCACAGATACGCAGTATTTT CASSFQEPSTDTQYF
TRBJ1-2 TRBD1 TRBV11-3 TGTGCCAGCAGCCACACAGGGGACTATGGCTACACCTTC CASSHTGDYGYTF
TRBJ2-7 TRBD2 TRBV2 TGTGCCAGCAGTGACCTTGGGACTAGCGGGACCGGATTTTCCTACGAGCAGTACTTC CASSDLGTSGTGFSYEQYF
TRBJ1-5 TRBD1 TRBV9 TGTGCCAGCAGCCGGGGATGGGACAGGGGGAGCAATCAGCCCCAGCATTTT CASSRGWDRGSNQPQHF
TRBJ1-2 - TRBV5-1 TGCGCCAGCAGCTCTTCCGCGGAGCTTTTGTATGGCTACACCTTC CASSSSAELLYGYTF
TRBJ1-5 - TRBV27 TGTGCCAGCAGTCAGACCGCAGGGATACCCAATCAGCCCCAGCATTTT CASSQTAGIPNQPQHF
TRBJ1-2 TRBD1 TRBV5-4 TGTGCCAGCAGCTTTCCCGGGACAGGGACTTATGGCTACACCTTC CASSFPGTGTYGYTF
TRBJ2-7 TRBD2 TRBV7-9 TGTGCAGGATCCTCAGGCGGCGGGGGGAGGGTCGAGCAGTACTTC CAGSSGGGGRVEQYF
TRBJ2-3 TRBD1 TRBV18 TGTGCCAGCTCACCACCAACGGGACAGGGCACAGATACGCAGTATTTT CASSPPTGQGTDTQYF
TRBJ1-1 - TRBV11-2 TGTGCCAGCAGCTTACTAGGGGCGAACACTGAAGCTTTCTTT CASSLLGANTEAFF
TRBJ1-5 - TRBV9 TGTGCCAGCAGTTCCGACGGATTCGGGAATCAGCCCCAGCATTTT CASSSDGFGNQPQHF
TRBJ1-2 TRBD1 TRBV19 TGTGCCAGTAGTATCACAGGGGGACATGGCTACACCTTC CASSITGGHGYTF
TRBJ2-7 - TRBV7-2 TGTGCCAGCAGCACGGAACCCGGACTTGCAGCCTACGAGCAGTACTTC CASSTEPGLAAYEQYF
TRBJ2-1 - TRBV13 TGTGCCAGCAGCTTAACAGGGAACAGAGGGAGTGAGCAGTTCTTC CASSLTGNRGSEQFF
TRBJ1-5 - TRBV21-1 TGTGCCAGCAGCGGCCGACCAGTGGGGACAGGACTCAGCAATCAGCCCCAGCATTTT CASSGRPVGTGLSNQPQHF
TRBJ1-2 TRBD1 TRBV5-4 TGTGCCAGCAGACCTGGACAGGCTGAGGACTATGGCTACACCTTC CASRPGQAEDYGYTF
TRBJ1-1 - TRBV18 TGTGCCAGCTCACCTAGCCAGAACACTGAAGCTTTCTTT CASSPSQNTEAFF
TRBJ2-5 - TRBV2 TGTGCCAGCAGTTTCCGCAGGGGCCAAGAGACCCAGTACTTC CASSFRRGQETQYF
TRBJ1-2 TRBD1 TRBV19 TGTGCCAGTAGTATCGACAGGGGGCGGAATGGCTACACCTTC CASSIDRGRNGYTF
TRBJ2-1 TRBD1 TRBV7-9 TGTGCCAGCAGCTTGGGGACAGGGGCTGTCAATGAGCAGTTCTTC CASSLGTGAVNEQFF
TRBJ2-7 TRBD1 TRBV27 TGTGCCAGCAGTCCCAAACGGACAGGCTACGAGCAGTACTTC CASSPKRTGYEQYF
TRBJ1-5 TRBD1 TRBV4-1 TGCGCCAGCAGCCAACAGGGGGTTACGGGCAATCAGCCCCAGCATTTT CASSQQGVTGNQPQHF
TRBJ2-7 - TRBV25-1 TGTGCCAGCAGAGGCGGGGGCCTTACCTACGAGCAGTACTTC CASRGGGLTYEQYF
TRBJ1-6 TRBD1 TRBV5-1 TGCGCCAGCAGCTTGGCGGACAGGGGTAGTTCACCCCTCCACTTT CASSLADRGSSPLHF